Following are 22 T cell receptor beta chains from one sample sequenced in a study of CD8+ T cells in alopecia areata. Scientists pooled cutaneous lymph node cells and sorted them on CD4, CD8alpha, NKG2D, NKG2ACE and other markers. RNA extraction was followed by reverse transcription into cDNA, which acted as the sequencing template. The data were produced by immunoSEQ multiplex PCR, yet TCRdb's version contains in-frame clones alone and is incomplete. The data show 200,000 to 300,000 clones, with none appearing a single time. Sequencing was carried out using CD4+ T cells sorted from a lymph node. These receptors originate from a C3H/HeJ mouse with alopecia areata. MHC haplotype of the mouse line: H2-k.

In this sample, this clone turned up many times. Mouse gene names apply. The CDR3 goes on 4 residues after the read ends, and that part is filled in from the germline J gene. The chain employs TRBV13-3 and TRBJ2-3, with a tentative D call TRBD1 (5 bases). CDR1 is NNHDY and CDR2 is SYVADS in the germline V gene. Trimming took off 3 bases at V and 3 bases at J, with 5 bases between the two ends. The CDR3 covers 12 residues. Incomplete CDR3 DNA: TGTGCCAGCAGTGGGACAGCAGAA. Translated, it gives CASSGTAE. The whole CDR3 sequence reads CASSGTAETLYF.

With regard to this clone: Genes here carry mouse names. Read sequence stops 4 residues before the CDR3 end, and the germline J gene provides the missing end. This chain uses TRBV5 with TRBJ2-4; tentatively, D is TRBD1 (5 bases). Germline V gene lookup returns CDR1 LGHNA and CDR2 YNLKQL (reference sequence). This CDR3 has 13 amino acids. The CDR3 reads CASSQQGRNTLYF. Incomplete CDR3 DNA: TGTGCCAGCAGCCAACAGGGTAGGAAC.

In regard to this clone: Gene names and germline refer to mouse. The missing CDR3 end, 4 residues past where the read stops, is filled in from the germline J gene. The chain joins TRBV13-1 to TRBJ2-5; 7 positions agree with TRBD2. The CDR3 totals 16 residues. With 0 bases clipped from V and 3 bases from J, the junction kept 7 bases outside the gene matches. From germline, CDR1 is NSHNY and CDR2 SYGAGN. CDR3 sequence: CASSDAGGKGQDTQYF. The sequenced part of the CDR3 DNA is TGTGCCAGCAGTGATGCTGGGGGAAAAGGGCAAGAC.

This clone turned up a few times. All gene names here are mouse names. The read ends 4 residues before the CDR3 terminus; that terminus is restored from the germline J gene. This chain links TRBV5 with TRBJ2-2; 9 bases are shared with TRBD2. CDR1 is LGHNA, CDR2 YNLKQL, per germline (reference sequence). This CDR3 has 16 residues. V trimming: 2 bases; J trimming: 3 bases; junction bases outside the gene matches: 4. The CDR3 sequence: CASSQRAGGDTGQLYF. CDR3 DNA (partial): TGTGCCAGCAGCCAAAGGGCTGGGGGGGACACCGGG.

To note about this clone: Gene names are mouse gene names. The read terminates 4 residues before the CDR3 end, so the remaining end is supplied by the germline J gene. V gene TRBV19 combines with J gene TRBJ2-7, with 7 bases that match TRBD1. V lost 4 bases to trimming and J lost 3 bases; unmatched junction nucleotides: 4. This CDR3 contains 13 residues. Germline V gene lookup returns CDR1 FNHDT and CDR2 SITEND (reference sequence). The CDR3 protein is CASSSQGDYEQYF. The CDR3 bases that were read are TGTGCCAGCAGTTCCCAGGGGGACTAT.

This clone showed up just a few times. Gene names follow the mouse nomenclature. Other nucleotide sequences in the sample specify the same CDR3. CDR3 loop: CASSQEGGDTEVFF. The part of the CDR3 DNA that was read is TGTGCCAGCAGCCAGGAAGGGGGAGACACA. The V and J genes are TRBV5 and TRBJ1-1; the D gene is possibly TRBD1 (6 bases). The read is 4 residues too short to cover the CDR3 end, so that end is filled in from the germline J gene. CDR3 length equals 14 residues. CDR1 LGHNA and CDR2 YNLKQL come from the germline V gene (reference sequence). Trimming took 3 bases from V and 3 from J, leaving 11 bases between them.

Concerning this clone itself: Genes and germline come from the mouse. The CDR3 end falls 3 residues outside the read, so it is completed with the germline J gene. The chain joins TRBV1 to TRBJ1-6, with 12 bases fitting TRBD1. TRBJ1-6 counts as an open reading frame of uncertain function. Germline CDR1 and CDR2: NSQYPW and LRSPGD (reference sequence). The V segment lost 2 bases and the J segment 7 bases; nucleotides outside the gene matches: 3. The CDR3 runs 16 residues. The sequenced part of the CDR3 DNA is TGCACCTGCAGTGCACGGGACAGGGGGCTCAATTCGCCC. It is translated as CTCSARDRGLNSP. The whole CDR3 sequence reads CTCSARDRGLNSPLYF.

There are a few counts of this clone. The gene symbols are mouse symbols. Partial CDR3 DNA: TGTGCCAGCAGCCAAGGGTTCAGGGGCTCCTAT. The encoded protein is CASSQGFRGSY. The entire CDR3 sequence reads CASSQGFRGSYEQYF. The chain couples TRBV5 to TRBJ2-7, with D perhaps matching TRBD1 (6 bases). The sequence runs out 4 residues before the end of the CDR3; the remainder is reconstructed from the germline J gene. V lost 1 base to trimming and J lost 0 bases, with 10 bases between them. The CDR3 contains 15 residues. Germline-derived CDR1 and CDR2 are LGHNA and YNLKQL (reference sequence).

This clone appeared many times. The gene names given are mouse names. Read data end 4 residues before the CDR3 end; the end is taken from the germline J gene. This sequence joins TRBV17 and TRBJ2-5; D not resolved. CDR1 MNHDT and CDR2 YYDKIL come from the germline V gene. The CDR3 sequence is 13 residues long. CDR3 protein: CASSRVLRDTQYF. CDR3 DNA, as far as it was read: TGTGCTAGCAGTAGAGTCCTGAGAGAC.

Concerning this clone: Gene names follow the mouse nomenclature. The observed sequence ends 4 residues before the CDR3 terminus, with the missing tail filled in from the germline J gene. This chain uses TRBV13-1 with TRBJ2-3; TRBD2 aligns across 7 bases. Looked up from germline, CDR1 is NSHNY and CDR2 is SYGAGN. After removal of 3 bases from V and 0 bases from J, the junction contained 4 bases not matched to a gene. CDR3 length: 15 amino acids. Partial CDR3 DNA: TGTGCCAGCAGTGTGACTGGGCCTAGTGCAGAA. Amino acid sequence: CASSVTGPSAE. The whole CDR3 sequence reads CASSVTGPSAETLYF.

A word on this clone: Here the gene names and germline are mouse. Coverage ceases 4 residues before the CDR3 finishes, and the germline J gene fills in the end. The sample carries other DNA sequences with the same CDR3. The chain has TRBV13-1 and TRBJ2-2; 9 nucleotides agree with TRBD1. The CDR3 has 15 amino acids. In germline, CDR1 is NSHNY, CDR2 SYGAGN. Trimming took 4 bases from V and 0 from J; bases not matched to a gene: 1. CDR3 in amino acids: CASSRTGANTGQLYF. The covered CDR3 bases are TGTGCCAGCAGTAGGACAGGGGCAAACACCGGG.

The table lists this clone with a few counts. Gene names and germline match the mouse. The read comes to an end 4 residues before the CDR3 does, leaving the germline J gene to fill in the end. Other nucleotide sequences in the sample specify the same CDR3. The chain uses TRBV13-1 and TRBJ2-4, with 7 bases lining up with TRBD1. V shed 3 bases and J 0 bases; nucleotides not matched to a gene: 1. Germline CDR1 NSHNY, CDR2 SYGAGN. CDR3 length: 14 residues. CDR3 protein: CASSADRSQNTLYF. The CDR3 bases that were read are TGTGCCAGCAGTGCGGACAGGAGTCAAAAC.

Of note for this clone: Each gene name is a mouse one. The read terminates 4 residues before the CDR3 end, so the remaining end is supplied by the germline J gene. This chain links TRBV13-2 with TRBJ2-5, with 10 positions matching TRBD1. The CDR3 consists of 14 residues. CDR1 and CDR2 (germline): NNHNN, SYGAGS (reference sequence). With V trimmed by 3 bases and J by 3 bases, 1 base remained unmatched. Here the CDR3 reads CASGVDRGQDTQYF. CDR3 DNA (partial): TGTGCCAGCGGTGTGGACAGGGGGCAAGAC.

A few counts support this clone. The genes are named according to mouse. The CDR3 end is not reached by the read, which stops 4 residues before it; the germline J gene fills it in. At the DNA level, this CDR3 is encoded by other sequences in the same sample as well. This rearrangement joins TRBV19 to TRBJ2-7; TRBD1 aligns across 11 bases. The trim removed 4 bases at V and 3 bases at J, leaving 3 bases unmatched. This CDR3 has 14 residues. Germline loops: CDR1 FNHDT, CDR2 SITEND (reference sequence). CDR3 residues: CASSSGTGGYEQYF. The CDR3 DNA, read in part, is TGTGCCAGCAGTTCCGGGACAGGGGGCTAT.

The sample holds a few counts of this clone. Germline and genes here are mouse. The sequence runs out 4 residues before the end of the CDR3; the remainder is reconstructed from the germline J gene. The chain carries TRBV13-1 and TRBJ2-4; TRBD2 aligns across 8 bases. Germline V gene lookup returns CDR1 NSHNY and CDR2 SYGAGN. The CDR3 extends over 13 amino acids. Partial CDR3 DNA: TGTGCCAGCAGTGTACTGGGGGAAAAC. It translates to CASSVLGEN. The entire CDR3 protein reads CASSVLGENTLYF.

This clone was seen more than once but under ten times. Germline and genes: mouse. The read halts 4 residues ahead of the CDR3 end, with the missing end drawn from the germline J gene. At the DNA level, this CDR3 is encoded by other sequences in the same sample as well. This chain uses TRBV13-3 with TRBJ2-3, with D perhaps matching TRBD1 (8 bases). Trimming shortened V by 5 bases and J by 3 bases, and 13 bases separated the two germline ends. Germline V gene sequence: CDR1 NNHDY, CDR2 SYVADS. There are 14 residues in the CDR3. The CDR3 loop is CASRTQGGAETLYF. CDR3 bases read: TGTGCCAGCAGGACACAGGGGGGGGCAGAA.

This clone turned up a few times. Each gene name is a mouse one. The read gets to within 4 residues of the CDR3 end, and the germline J gene fills in the rest. This chain uses TRBV13-1 with TRBJ2-3; tentative D call: TRBD2 (6 bases). The CDR3 is 16 residues long. V was pared by 1 base and J by 0 bases, with 12 bases between. CDR1 and CDR2 (germline): NSHNY, SYGAGN. CDR3: CASSDPRGESAETLYF. The sequenced part of the CDR3 DNA is TGTGCCAGCAGTGATCCTCGGGGGGAAAGTGCAGAA.

As regards this clone: Genes and germline are mouse. The CDR3 end lies 4 residues beyond the end of the read and is filled in from the germline J gene. The rearrangement joins TRBV31 to TRBJ2-3; TRBD2 aligns across 8 bases. V gave up 3 bases and J gave up 0 bases; unmatched junction bases: 5. CDR3 length equals 15 residues. Germline-derived CDR1 and CDR2 are GKSSPN and SITVG. CDR3 in amino acids: CAWRLGGTSAETLYF. The covered CDR3 bases are TGTGCCTGGAGGCTGGGGGGAACAAGTGCAGAA.

There are many counts of this clone. Gene names are the mouse ones. Read coverage stops 4 residues before the CDR3 terminus; the germline J gene supplies the remainder. This CDR3 is also generated by other DNA sequences in the sample. The chain uses TRBV17 and TRBJ1-2; 8 bases fit TRBD1. There are 14 residues in the CDR3. Trimming cost V 3 bases and J 0 bases; bases outside gene matches: 0. CDR1 and CDR2 (germline): MNHDT, YYDKIL. The CDR3 DNA, read in part, is TGTGCTAGCAGTAGGGACAGGGCAAACTCC. It specifies CASSRDRANS. The CDR3 in its entirety is CASSRDRANSDYTF.

Remarks on this clone: Mouse germline and gene names are used. Coverage ceases 4 residues before the CDR3 finishes, and the germline J gene fills in the end. J is TRBJ2-5 and V is TRBV1; D is unclear. The V gene's germline CDR1 is NSQYPW and CDR2 LRSPGD (reference sequence). Trimming cost V 0 bases and J 3 bases, with 7 bases left between them. This CDR3 comprises 14 residues. The CDR3 sequence: CTCSADVRQDTQYF. Partial CDR3 DNA: TGCACCTGCAGTGCAGATGTCAGACAAGAC. Using reference TRBV1 and TRBJ2-5 for the parts outside the CDR3, the full variable domain is VTLLEQNPRWRLVPRGQAVNLRCILKNSQYPWMSWYQQDLQKQLQWLFTLRSPGDKEVKSLPGADYLATRVTDTELRLQVANMSQGRTLYCTCSADVRQDTQYFGPGTRLLVL.

This clone was seen more than once but under ten times. Gene labels here are mouse ones. The CDR3 goes on 4 residues after the read ends, and that part is filled in from the germline J gene. This sequence joins TRBV13-3 and TRBJ2-3, with 10 bases fitting TRBD2. After removal of 5 bases from V and 0 bases from J, the junction contained 3 bases not matched to a gene. The CDR3 covers 15 residues. Looked up from germline, CDR1 is NNHDY and CDR2 is SYVADS. Partial CDR3 DNA: TGTGCCAGCAGAGCTGGGGGGGCTAGTGCAGAA. Translated: CASRAGGASAE. The CDR3 in full is CASRAGGASAETLYF.

This clone showed up just a few times. Gene names and germline refer to mouse. The CDR3 end falls 4 residues outside the read, so it is completed with the germline J gene. This chain joins TRBV13-1 and TRBJ2-1; 7 bases align to TRBD1. After removal of 1 base from V and 5 bases from J, the junction contained 6 bases not matched to a gene. Per germline, CDR1 NSHNY and CDR2 SYGAGN. This CDR3 has 15 amino acids. The covered CDR3 bases are TGTGCCAGCAGTGATAAGACAGGGTGGGATGCT. This codes for CASSDKTGWDA. The complete CDR3 reads CASSDKTGWDAEQFF.